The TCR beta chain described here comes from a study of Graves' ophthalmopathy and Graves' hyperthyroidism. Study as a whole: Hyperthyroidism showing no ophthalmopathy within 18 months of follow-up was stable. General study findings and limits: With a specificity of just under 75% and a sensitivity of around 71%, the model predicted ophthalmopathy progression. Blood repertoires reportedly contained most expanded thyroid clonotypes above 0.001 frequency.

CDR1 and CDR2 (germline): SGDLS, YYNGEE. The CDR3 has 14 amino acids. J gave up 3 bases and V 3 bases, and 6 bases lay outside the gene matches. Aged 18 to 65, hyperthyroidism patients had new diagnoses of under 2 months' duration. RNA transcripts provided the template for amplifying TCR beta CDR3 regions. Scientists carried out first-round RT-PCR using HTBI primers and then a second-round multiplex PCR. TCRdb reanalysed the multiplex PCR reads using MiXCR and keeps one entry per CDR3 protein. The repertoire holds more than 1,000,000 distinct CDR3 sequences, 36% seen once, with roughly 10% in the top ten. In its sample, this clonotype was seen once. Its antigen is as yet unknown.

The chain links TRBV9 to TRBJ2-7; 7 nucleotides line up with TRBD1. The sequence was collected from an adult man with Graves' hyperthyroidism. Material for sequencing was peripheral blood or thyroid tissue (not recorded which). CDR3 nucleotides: TGTGCCAGCAGCGAATCCGGGACAGTCTACGAGCAGTACTTC. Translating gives CASSESGTVYEQYF. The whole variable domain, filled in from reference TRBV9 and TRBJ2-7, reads DSGVTQTPKHLITATGQRVTLRCSPRSGDLSVYWYQQSLDQGLQFLIQYYNGEERAKGNILERFSAQQFPDLHSELNLSSLELGDSALYFCASSESGTVYEQYFGPGTRLTVT.